This T cell receptor (beta chain) was identified during a study of cytomegalovirus exposure and HLA in healthy donors. Overall study findings and caveats: A prior analysis recorded that most TCR beta V segments were productive about 90% or about 30% of the time.

Notes on this clone: No antigen is known for it.

PCR amplification relied on 60 Vbeta primers (plus 13 Jbeta primers). TCRdb's table, derived via immunoSEQ multiplex PCR, lists solely in-frame clones and lacks some. This sample has 150,000 to 250,000 clones, with roughly 85% found just once. The CDR3 consists of 13 residues. Trimming took off 0 bases at V and 10 bases at J, with 10 bases between the two ends. Per the germline V gene, CDR1 is LGHNA and CDR2 is YNFKEQ. At collection, donors were nominally healthy, but unrecorded immune exposures were probable. The V and J genes are TRBV4-2 and TRBJ2-1, with D perhaps matching TRBD1 (5 bases). The sample taken for sequencing was PBMCs. The receptor comes from a woman between 50 and 59 years old in good health and CMV-seronegative. In nucleotides, the CDR3 is TGTGCCAGCAGCCAAGACGGTAAGGGGGAGCAGTTCTTC. Translating gives CASSQDGKGEQFF.